This section outlines one TCR beta chain sequence together with its context. This entry belongs to a study of blood T cell repertoires in COVID-19. On the study more broadly: Italy, Spain and the United States were the sources of the convalescent and acute COVID-19 samples. From T cells, B-cell-depleted T cells, or PBMCs came the material, which was cDNA or gDNA.

Participant age was about 18 to 95 years, and participants resided in fewer than 25 US areas. The germline gives CDR1 LNHDA, CDR2 SQIVND (reference sequence). The CDR3 has 15 residues. The V segment lost 5 bases and the J segment 4 bases; nucleotides outside the gene matches: 4. Measured with immunoSEQ multiplex PCR; TCRdb has only the in-frame clones, and not every one. The sample has some 410,000 clones, approximately 88% seen once. The clonotype was recovered from a woman in her 30s with acute COVID-19. Sequencing was performed on PBMCs or T cells enriched from blood (not recorded which). The genes are TRBV19 and TRBJ1-6, with 8 bases aligning to TRBD1. CDR3 region: CASSPWTGYNSPLHF. As DNA, the CDR3 is TGTGCCAGTAGTCCATGGACAGGGTATAATTCACCCCTCCACTTT.